The T cell receptor beta chain described here comes from a study of blood T cell repertoires in COVID-19. Study as a whole: Samples taken during acute and convalescent COVID-19 were collected in the United States, Italy and Spain.

Trimming shortened V by 8 bases and J by 4 bases, and 11 bases separated the two germline ends. The CDR3 spans 13 residues. Germline lookup yields CDR1 MDHEN and CDR2 SYDVKM. Participants' reported clinical history set cohort assignment. Clones were sequenced by immunoSEQ multiplex PCR, and TCRdb holds only the in-frame ones, with some missing. The data contain about 180,000 clones, 82% of them singletons. The sample taken for sequencing was PBMCs or T cells enriched from blood (not recorded which). The source of this sequence is a man between 60 and 75 years old who had recovered from COVID-19. The gene calls are TRBV28 and TRBJ1-4, with D perhaps TRBD1 (6 bases). CDR3 amino acids: CASAGVVNEKLFF. For the CDR3, the DNA is TGTGCCAGCGCAGGGGTAGTTAATGAAAAACTGTTTTTT.